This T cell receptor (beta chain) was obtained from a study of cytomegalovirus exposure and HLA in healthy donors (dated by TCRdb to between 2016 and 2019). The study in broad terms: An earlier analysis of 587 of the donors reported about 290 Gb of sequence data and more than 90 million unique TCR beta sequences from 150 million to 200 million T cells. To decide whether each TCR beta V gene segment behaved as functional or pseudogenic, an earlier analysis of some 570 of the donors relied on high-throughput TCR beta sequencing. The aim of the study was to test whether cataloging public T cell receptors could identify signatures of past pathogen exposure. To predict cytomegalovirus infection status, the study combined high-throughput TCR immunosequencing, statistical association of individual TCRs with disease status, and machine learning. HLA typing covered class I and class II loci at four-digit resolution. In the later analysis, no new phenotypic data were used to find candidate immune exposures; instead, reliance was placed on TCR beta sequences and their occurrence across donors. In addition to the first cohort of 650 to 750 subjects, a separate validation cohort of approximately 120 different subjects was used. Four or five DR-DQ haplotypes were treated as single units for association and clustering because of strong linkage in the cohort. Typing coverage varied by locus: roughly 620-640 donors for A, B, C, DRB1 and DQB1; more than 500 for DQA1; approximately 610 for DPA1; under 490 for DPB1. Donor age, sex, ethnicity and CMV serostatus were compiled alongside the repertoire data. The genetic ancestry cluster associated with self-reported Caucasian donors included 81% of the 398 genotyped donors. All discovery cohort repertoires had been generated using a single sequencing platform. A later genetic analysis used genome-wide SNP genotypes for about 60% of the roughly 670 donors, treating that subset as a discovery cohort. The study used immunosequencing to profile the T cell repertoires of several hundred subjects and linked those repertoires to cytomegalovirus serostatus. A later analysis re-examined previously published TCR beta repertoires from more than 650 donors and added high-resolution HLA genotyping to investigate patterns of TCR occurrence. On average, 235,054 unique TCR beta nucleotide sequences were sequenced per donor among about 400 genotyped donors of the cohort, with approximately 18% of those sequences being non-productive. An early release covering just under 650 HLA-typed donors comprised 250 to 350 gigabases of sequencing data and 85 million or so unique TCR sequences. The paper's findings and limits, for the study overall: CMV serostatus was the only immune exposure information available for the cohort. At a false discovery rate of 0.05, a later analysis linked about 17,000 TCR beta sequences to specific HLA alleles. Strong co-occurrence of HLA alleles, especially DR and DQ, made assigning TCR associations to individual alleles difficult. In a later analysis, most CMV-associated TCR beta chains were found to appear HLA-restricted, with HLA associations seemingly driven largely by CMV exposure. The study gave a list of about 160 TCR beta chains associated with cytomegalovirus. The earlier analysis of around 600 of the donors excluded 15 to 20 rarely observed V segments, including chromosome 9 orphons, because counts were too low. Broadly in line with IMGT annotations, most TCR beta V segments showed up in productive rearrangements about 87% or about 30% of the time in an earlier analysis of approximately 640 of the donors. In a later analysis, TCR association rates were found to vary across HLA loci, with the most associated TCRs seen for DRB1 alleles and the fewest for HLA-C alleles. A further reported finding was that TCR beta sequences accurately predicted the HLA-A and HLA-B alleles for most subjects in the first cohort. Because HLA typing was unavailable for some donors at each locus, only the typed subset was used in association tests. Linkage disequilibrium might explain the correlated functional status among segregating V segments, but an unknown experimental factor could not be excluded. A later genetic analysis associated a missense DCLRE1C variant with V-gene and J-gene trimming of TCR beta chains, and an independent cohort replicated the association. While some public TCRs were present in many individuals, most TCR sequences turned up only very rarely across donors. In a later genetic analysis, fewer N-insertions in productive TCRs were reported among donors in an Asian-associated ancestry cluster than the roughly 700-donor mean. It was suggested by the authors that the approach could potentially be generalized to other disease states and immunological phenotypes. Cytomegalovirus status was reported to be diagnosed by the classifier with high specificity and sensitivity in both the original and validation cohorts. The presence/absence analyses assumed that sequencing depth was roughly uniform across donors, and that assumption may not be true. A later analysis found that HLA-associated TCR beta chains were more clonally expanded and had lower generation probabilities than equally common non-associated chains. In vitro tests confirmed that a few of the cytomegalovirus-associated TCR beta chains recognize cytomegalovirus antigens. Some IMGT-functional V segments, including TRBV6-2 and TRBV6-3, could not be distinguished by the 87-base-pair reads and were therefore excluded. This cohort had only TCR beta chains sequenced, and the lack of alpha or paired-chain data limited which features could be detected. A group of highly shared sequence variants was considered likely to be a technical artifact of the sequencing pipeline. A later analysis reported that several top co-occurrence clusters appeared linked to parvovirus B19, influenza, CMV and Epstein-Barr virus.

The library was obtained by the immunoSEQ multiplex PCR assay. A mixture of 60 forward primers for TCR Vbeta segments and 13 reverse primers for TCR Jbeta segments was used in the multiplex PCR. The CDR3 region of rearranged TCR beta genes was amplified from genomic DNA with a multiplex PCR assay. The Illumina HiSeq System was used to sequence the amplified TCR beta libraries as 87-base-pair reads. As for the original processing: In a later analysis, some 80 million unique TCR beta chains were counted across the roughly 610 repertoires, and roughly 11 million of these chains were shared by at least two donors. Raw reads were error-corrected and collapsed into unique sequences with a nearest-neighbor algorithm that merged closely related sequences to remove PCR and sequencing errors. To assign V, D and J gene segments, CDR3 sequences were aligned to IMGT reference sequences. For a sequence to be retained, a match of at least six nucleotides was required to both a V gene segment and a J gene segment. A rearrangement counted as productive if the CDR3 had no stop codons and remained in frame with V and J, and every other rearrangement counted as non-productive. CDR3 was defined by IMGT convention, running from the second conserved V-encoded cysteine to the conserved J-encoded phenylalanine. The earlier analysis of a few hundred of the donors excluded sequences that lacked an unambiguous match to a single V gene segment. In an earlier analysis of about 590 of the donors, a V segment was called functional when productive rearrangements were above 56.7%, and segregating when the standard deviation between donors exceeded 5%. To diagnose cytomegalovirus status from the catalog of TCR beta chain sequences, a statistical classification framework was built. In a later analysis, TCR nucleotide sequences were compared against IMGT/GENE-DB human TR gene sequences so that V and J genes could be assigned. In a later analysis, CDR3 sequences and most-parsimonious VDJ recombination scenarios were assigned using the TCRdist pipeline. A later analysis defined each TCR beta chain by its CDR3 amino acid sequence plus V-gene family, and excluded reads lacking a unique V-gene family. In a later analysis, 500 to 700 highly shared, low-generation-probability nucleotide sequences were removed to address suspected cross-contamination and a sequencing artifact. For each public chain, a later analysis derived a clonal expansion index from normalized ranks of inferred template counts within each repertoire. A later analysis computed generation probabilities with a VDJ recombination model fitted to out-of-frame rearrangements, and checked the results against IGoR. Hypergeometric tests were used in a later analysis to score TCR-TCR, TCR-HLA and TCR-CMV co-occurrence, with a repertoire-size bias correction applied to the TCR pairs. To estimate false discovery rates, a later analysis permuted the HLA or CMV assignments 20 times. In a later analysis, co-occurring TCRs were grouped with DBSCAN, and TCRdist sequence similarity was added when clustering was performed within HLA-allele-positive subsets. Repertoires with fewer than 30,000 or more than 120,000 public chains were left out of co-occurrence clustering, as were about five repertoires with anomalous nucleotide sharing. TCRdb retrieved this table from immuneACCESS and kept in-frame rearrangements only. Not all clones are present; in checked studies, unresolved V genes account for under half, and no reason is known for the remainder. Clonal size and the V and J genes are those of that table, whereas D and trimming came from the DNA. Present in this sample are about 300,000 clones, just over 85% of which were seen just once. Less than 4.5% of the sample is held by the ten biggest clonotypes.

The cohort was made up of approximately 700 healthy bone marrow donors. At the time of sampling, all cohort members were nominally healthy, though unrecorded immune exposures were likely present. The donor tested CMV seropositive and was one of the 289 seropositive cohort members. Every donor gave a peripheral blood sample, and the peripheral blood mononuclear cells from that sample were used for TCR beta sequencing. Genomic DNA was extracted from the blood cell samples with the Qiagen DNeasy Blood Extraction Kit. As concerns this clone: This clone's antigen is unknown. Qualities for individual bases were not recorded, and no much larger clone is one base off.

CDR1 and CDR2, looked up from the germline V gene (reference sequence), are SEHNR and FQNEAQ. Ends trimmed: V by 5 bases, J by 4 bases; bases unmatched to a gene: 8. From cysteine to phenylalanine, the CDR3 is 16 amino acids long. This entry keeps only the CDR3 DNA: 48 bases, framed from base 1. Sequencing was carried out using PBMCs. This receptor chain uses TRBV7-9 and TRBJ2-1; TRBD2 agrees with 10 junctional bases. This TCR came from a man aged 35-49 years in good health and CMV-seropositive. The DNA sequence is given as TGTGCCAGCAGCACCCGAGCGGGAGGGTCATACAATGAGCAGTTCTTC. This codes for CASSTRAGGSYNEQFF.